What follows are 3 T cell receptor beta chains derived from one specimen sequenced in a study of blood T cell repertoires in COVID-19. Profiled with immunoSEQ multiplex PCR; TCRdb holds only in-frame clones, not every one. The sample includes 200,000 to 300,000 clones, around 82% of them seen just once. Sequenced sample: peripheral blood. Source of these receptors: a human donor in a cohort sampled during active COVID-19.

The genes are TRBV18 and TRBJ1-1; D is perhaps TRBD1 (6 bases). V gave up 4 bases and J gave up 5 bases, with 20 bases separating them. CDR1 and CDR2 (germline): KGHSH, LQKENI. The CDR3 is 16 residues long. DNA of the CDR3: TGTGCCAGCTCACGAGACCGTGGGGGCGGTTGGACTGAAGCTTTCTTT. It codes for CASSRDRGGGWTEAFF.

The chain is built from TRBV5-1 and TRBJ1-1, with D possibly being TRBD1 (6 bases). V was pared by 0 bases and J by 1 base, with 13 bases between. From germline, CDR1 is SGHRS and CDR2 YFSETQ. The CDR3 spans 16 residues. CDR3 amino acids: CASSLELPGQNTEAFF. The CDR3 DNA reads as TGCGCCAGCAGCTTGGAACTTCCGGGACAGAACACTGAAGCTTTCTTT.

The chain is built from TRBV3-1 (or the pseudogene TRBV3-2) and TRBJ2-7; D possibly corresponds to TRBD1 (5 bases). Germline assignment: CDR1 LGHDT and CDR2 YNNKEL (reference sequence). The V end lost 2 bases, the J end lost 2 bases, and 10 bases lay between the germline ends. The CDR3 runs to 14 residues. CDR3: CASSQSTEPYEQYF. CDR3 DNA: TGTGCCAGCAGCCAATCGACAGAACCCTACGAGCAGTACTTC.